The rows below give T cell receptor beta chains drawn from one sample of a study of blood T cell repertoires in COVID-19. Repertoires were generated with immunoSEQ multiplex PCR, while TCRdb's copy carries only in-frame clones and drops some. Among 200,000 to 250,000 clones, 80% to 85% were seen once, and the ten largest hold about 5%. The source material was peripheral blood. The receptors stem from a woman aged 65 to 85 with COVID-19, enrolled during active disease. Each CDR3 is given with its conserved first and last residue. The D gene is left open where the match is weak.

V	D	J	DNA	CDR3
TRBV28	TRBD1	TRBJ1-4	TGTGCCAGCAGTAAACTCAGGGGGGATCTCACTAATGAAAAACTGTTTTTT	CASSKLRGDLTNEKLFF
TRBV28	TRBD1	TRBJ1-5	TGTGCCAGCGGCTCTGGGACAGGTATATCAGCGACCCAGCATTTT	CASGSGTGISATQHF
TRBV2	TRBD1	TRBJ2-5	TGTGCCAGCAGGGCAAGGGGGCGATACACAGAGACCCAGTACTTC	CASRARGRYTETQYF
TRBV12-3/TRBV12-4	.	TRBJ1-1	TGTGCCAGCAGTTTCAGGGGTAATGAAGCTTTCTTT	CASSFRGNEAFF
TRBV9	.	TRBJ2-5	TGTGCCAGCAGCGTCCTTGGCTCCCAAGAGACCCAGTACTTC	CASSVLGSQETQYF
TRBV29-1	.	TRBJ1-2	TGCAGCGTTGCCTTACAGTCTGACAAAAGTGGCTACACCTTC	CSVALQSDKSGYTF
TRBV28	TRBD1	TRBJ1-2	TGTGCCAGCCGCGCCGGGACAGGGCTCTATGGCTACACCTTC	CASRAGTGLYGYTF
TRBV5-6	TRBD1	TRBJ1-1	TGTGCCAGCAGGGGACAGGGTATGAAGGACACTGAAGCTTTCTTT	CASRGQGMKDTEAFF
TRBV2	TRBD1	TRBJ1-2	TGTGCCAGCAGTGAGGACAGGAGGGATGGCTACACCTTC	CASSEDRRDGYTF
TRBV28	TRBD1	TRBJ2-4	TGTGCCAGCAAGGGACAGGGCGTAAGCATTCAGTACTTC	CASKGQGVSIQYF
TRBV9	TRBD2	TRBJ2-1	TGTGCCAGCAGCTTCCGTAGCGGGGGGGACAATGAGCAGTTCTTC	CASSFRSGGDNEQFF
TRBV18	TRBD1	TRBJ1-5	TGTGCCAGCTCACCACTCCGGGACAGTAATCAGCCCCAGCATTTT	CASSPLRDSNQPQHF
TRBV5-1	.	TRBJ2-2	TGCGCCAGCAGGCCCGAGGGGGGCGGGAGCACCGGGGAGCTGTTTTTT	CASRPEGGGSTGELFF
TRBV2	TRBD2	TRBJ2-7	TGTGCCAGCAGTTCCGGGACTAGCGGGTTTAGCTCCTACGAGCAGTACTTC	CASSSGTSGFSSYEQYF
TRBV11-2	.	TRBJ1-2	TGTGCCAGCAGCTTAGATCTAAGACAGAATAACTATGGCTACACCTTC	CASSLDLRQNNYGYTF
TRBV7-9	TRBD1	TRBJ2-5	TGTGCCAGCAGCGAGGGACAGGGGACCGCCCAGTACTTC	CASSEGQGTAQYF
TRBV7-2	.	TRBJ2-7	TGTGCCAGCAGCTCGTACTACGAGCAGTACTTC	CASSSYYEQYF
TRBV27	.	TRBJ1-1	TGTGCCAGCAGCCTCCTACGGGACACTGAAGCTTTCTTT	CASSLLRDTEAFF
TRBV25-1	.	TRBJ1-2	TGTGCCAGCAGTGGGGCCGGAAGGGGGTTCGATGGCTACACCTTC	CASSGAGRGFDGYTF
TRBV4-1	TRBD1	TRBJ1-2	TGCGCCAGCAGCCAGATTAACCAGGGGGCCAGCTATGGCTACACCTTC	CASSQINQGASYGYTF
TRBV10-3	TRBD1	TRBJ1-5	TGTGCCATCAGTGAAGAGGGCAGGGGGCTCAATCAGCCCCAGCATTTT	CAISEEGRGLNQPQHF
TRBV5-1	TRBD1	TRBJ2-5	TGCGCCAGCAACCCTTTACCGGGACAGCAAGAGACCCAGTACTTC	CASNPLPGQQETQYF